This T cell receptor beta chain was identified during a study of T-cell memory formation after mild COVID-19. Broader study findings: Chiefly within CM and EM were the contracting CD4+ clones; CD8+ ones were within EMRA. Pre-infection memory already had some responding clones, implying cross-reactive memory joined. Day 15 to 85 contracting clones showed balanced CD4/CD8; later expanders leaned CD4+.

The germline V gene encodes CDR1 SNHLY and CDR2 FYNNEI. The CDR3 extends over 16 amino acids. In the case of this clonotype: Antigen: not known. A read error may account for a junction end that differs from germline.

Constant-segment primers were used for 5'RACE, and the resulting TCR alpha and TCR beta cDNA libraries carried sample barcodes and UMIs. A single record per CDR3 protein comes from TCRdb applying MiXCR to the 5' RACE reads. The top ten clones hold 5.2% of a sample with about 130,000 distinct CDR3 sequences, about 17% of them seen once. The clonotype was recovered from a man aged 18-30 years who had mild COVID-19 (a few samples of this study predate the infection). Cell type and time point are not known. V usage is TRBV2 and J usage is TRBJ2-5; 15 bases are a match to TRBD2. Sample: PBMCs or a T cell subset sorted from them (not recorded which). The CDR3 coding sequence is TGTGCAAGCAGAAGGACTAGCGGGGGGGCCGTAGAGACCCAGTACTTC. Translated, it gives CASRRTSGGAVETQYF.